A selection of T cell receptor beta chains follows, all from one sample in a study of T cell repertoires in cytomegalovirus infection. TCRdb itself ran the reads through MiXCR, one entry per CDR3 protein. The data show around 100,000 distinct CDR3 sequences, with about 30% seen just once and roughly 40% held by the top ten. Antigen specificity for these receptors is unknown. The specimen was CD8+ T cells from cultured PBMCs, collected from culture after CMV antigen stimulation. The receptors shown here come from a human donor in good health (CMV status not recorded). Some clones in this sample may be carry-over from other donors' samples. CDR3s include the opening cysteine and the closing phenylalanine or tryptophan. The order of the fields is CDR3 length, D gene, V gene, J gene, clone size, CDR3 protein, CDR3 DNA. The D gene is left open where the match is weak. Clone sizes are given selectively: once, few, many, or a class where the clone is expanded.

15	NA	TRBV7-9	TRBJ1-3	few	CASSPSDGSGNTIYF	TGTGCCAGCAGCCCCTCGGACGGCTCTGGAAACACCATATATTTT
15	NA	TRBV20-1	TRBJ1-5	NA	CSAQSRDKDYGPQHF	TGCAGTGCTCAATCGAGGGACAAAGATTACGGGCCCCAGCATTTT
18	TRBD2	TRBV20-1	TRBJ2-1	NA	CSAGGTSGGQSSYNEQFF	TGCAGTGCGGGGGGGACTAGCGGGGGGCAGAGCTCCTACAATGAGCAGTTCTTC
16	TRBD2	TRBV7-3	TRBJ2-1	few	CASSPAGGPSYNEQFF	TGTGCCAGCAGCCCGGCGGGGGGGCCGTCCTACAATGAGCAGTTCTTC
15	NA	TRBV4-3	TRBJ2-7	NA	CASSQEEGGPGEQYF	TGCGCCAGCAGCCAAGAAGAGGGGGGGCCTGGTGAGCAGTACTTC
16	NA	TRBV4-1	TRBJ1-5	few	CASSQAGYRGNQPQHF	TGCGCCAGCAGCCAGGCAGGGTACCGTGGCAATCAGCCCCAGCATTTT
13	NA	TRBV6-5	TRBJ2-5	NA	CASKEEGGETQYF	TGTGCCAGCAAGGAGGAGGGTGGGGAGACCCAGTACTTC
16	TRBD1	TRBV7-2	TRBJ1-2	NA	CASSLRRQGVDYGYTF	TGTGCCAGCAGCCTGAGACGCCAGGGGGTAGACTATGGCTACACCTTC
17	TRBD2	TRBV7-9	TRBJ2-3	NA	CASSSRLAGGVRDTQYF	TGTGCCAGCAGCTCGCGACTAGCGGGGGGAGTCAGAGATACGCAGTATTTT
14	NA	TRBV18	TRBJ2-3	NA	CASSPDGTTDTQYF	TGTGCCAGCTCACCGGACGGCACCACAGATACGCAGTATTTT
15	NA	TRBV28	TRBJ1-1	NA	CASSLDRRENTEAFF	TGTGCCAGCAGTTTAGACCGCAGGGAGAACACTGAAGCTTTCTTT
12	NA	TRBV7-2	TRBJ2-2	NA	CASLGGAGELFF	TGTGCCAGCCTGGGTGGGGCCGGGGAGCTGTTTTTT
19	TRBD1	TRBV7-2	TRBJ2-7	few	CASSLVPQSPRDRGYEQYF	TGTGCCAGCAGCTTAGTACCTCAGTCCCCGCGGGACAGGGGTTACGAGCAGTACTTC
14	NA	TRBV4-1	TRBJ2-3	NA	CASSHYSGTDTQYF	TGCGCCAGCAGCCATTATAGCGGAACAGATACGCAGTATTTT
16	TRBD1	TRBV4-1	TRBJ1-2	many	CASSHWDRSSNYGYTF	TGCGCCAGCAGCCACTGGGACAGGAGCTCTAACTATGGCTACACCTTC
14	NA	TRBV6-5	TRBJ2-7	NA	CASSYAPGSHEQYF	TGTGCCAGCAGTTACGCCCCAGGGAGCCACGAGCAGTACTTC
15	NA	TRBV28	TRBJ2-7	many	CASSLTGYLTYEQYF	TGTGCCAGCAGTTTAACAGGCTACCTAACCTACGAGCAGTACTTC
16	NA	TRBV12-5	TRBJ1-1	NA	CASGPIGGREHTEAFF	TGTGCTAGTGGTCCCATAGGGGGGAGGGAGCACACTGAAGCTTTCTTT
13	NA	TRBV27	TRBJ1-1	few	CASSLGPTAEAFF	TGTGCCAGCAGTTTAGGGCCTACGGCTGAAGCTTTCTTT
19	NA	TRBV28	TRBJ1-5	few	CASSSRGAKLPFFNQPQHF	TGTGCCAGCAGTTCCCGAGGGGCGAAACTCCCCTTTTTCAATCAGCCCCAGCATTTT
17	TRBD2	TRBV7-2	TRBJ2-3	few	CASSPDRLAGDEDTQYF	TGTGCCAGCAGCCCCGACCGACTAGCGGGGGACGAAGATACGCAGTATTTT
13	TRBD1	TRBV27	TRBJ2-5	many	CASKGTGQETQYF	TGTGCCAGCAAGGGGACAGGCCAAGAGACCCAGTACTTC
14	NA	TRBV7-8	TRBJ1-1	NA	CASTAGQGTTEAFF	TGTGCCAGCACCGCCGGGCAGGGGACCACTGAAGCTTTCTTT
13	TRBD1	TRBV12-3/TRBV12-4	TRBJ2-5	NA	CASGTDLQETQYF	TGTGCCAGCGGGACAGACCTCCAAGAGACCCAGTACTTC
13	NA	TRBV27	TRBJ2-1	many	CASSLFMGYEQFF	TGTGCCAGCAGTTTATTTATGGGCTATGAGCAGTTCTTC
15	NA	TRBV6-5	TRBJ2-7	few	CASSWEGQALYEQYF	TGTGCCAGCAGTTGGGAGGGACAGGCACTCTACGAGCAGTACTTC
18	NA	TRBV6-6	TRBJ1-3	NA	CASSYSKPSPYSGNTIYF	TGTGCCAGCAGTTACTCGAAACCAAGTCCTTACTCTGGAAACACCATATATTTT
19	TRBD1	TRBV10-3	TRBJ1-3	few	CAIRPTGGEGFFSGNTIYF	TGTGCCATCAGACCGACAGGGGGCGAGGGTTTTTTCTCTGGAAACACCATATATTTT
16	NA	TRBV13	TRBJ1-2	NA	CASSPVGTSYWYGYTF	TGTGCCAGCAGCCCGGTGGGGACTTCGTACTGGTATGGCTACACCTTC
15	NA	TRBV19	TRBJ1-1	NA	CASSITGALKTEAFF	TGTGCCAGTAGTATAACGGGGGCTTTGAAAACTGAAGCTTTCTTT
15	NA	TRBV7-2	TRBJ1-2	few	CASSLGVPANYGYTF	TGTGCCAGCAGCTTAGGTGTTCCCGCTAACTATGGCTACACCTTC
14	NA	TRBV6-1	TRBJ1-1	many	CASSPSGSGTEAFF	TGTGCCAGCAGCCCTTCCGGAAGCGGCACTGAAGCTTTCTTT
15	TRBD2	TRBV7-2	TRBJ2-2	NA	CASSLSGGRTGELFF	TGTGCCAGCAGCTTGAGCGGGGGGCGAACCGGGGAGCTGTTTTTT
15	NA	TRBV7-8	TRBJ2-5	NA	CASSSGLAGEETQYF	TGTGCCAGCAGCTCAGGGCTCGCAGGAGAAGAGACCCAGTACTTC
13	NA	TRBV13	TRBJ2-3	NA	CASSPPLGDTQYF	TGTGCCAGCAGCCCCCCCCTTGGGGATACGCAGTATTTT
16	NA	TRBV6-5	TRBJ1-3	many	CASSNSGTASGNTIYF	TGTGCCAGCAGCAACTCGGGGACGGCTTCTGGAAACACCATATATTTT
16	NA	TRBV6-6	TRBJ1-4	many	CASTPGRSWGNEKLFF	TGTGCCAGCACCCCCGGACGGAGTTGGGGAAATGAAAAACTGTTTTTT
16	NA	TRBV7-9	TRBJ2-1	NA	CASSTLTFRTGNEQFF	TGTGCCAGCAGCACCCTGACTTTCAGAACAGGGAATGAGCAGTTCTTC
16	TRBD1	TRBV4-1	TRBJ2-1	few	CASSPRQGAIYNEQFF	TGCGCCAGCAGCCCCAGACAGGGGGCGATTTACAATGAGCAGTTCTTC
15	TRBD1	TRBV9	TRBJ2-3	few	CASSDDRDHSDTQYF	TGTGCCAGCAGCGACGACAGGGATCATTCGGATACGCAGTATTTT
14	NA	TRBV6-1	TRBJ1-4	NA	CASSERQQHEKLFF	TGTGCCAGCAGTGAACGACAGCAACATGAAAAACTGTTTTTT
16	NA	TRBV25-1	TRBJ1-2	NA	CASSEHRTDLNYGYTF	TGTGCCAGCAGTGAACACCGGACAGATCTTAACTATGGCTACACCTTC
16	NA	TRBV6-6	TRBJ2-1	NA	CASSHQDRAGYNEQFF	TGTGCCAGCAGCCACCAAGACAGGGCGGGGTACAATGAGCAGTTCTTC
14	NA	TRBV29-1	TRBJ2-3	NA	CSVLLEALTDTQYF	TGCAGCGTTTTACTTGAAGCCCTCACAGATACGCAGTATTTT
16	TRBD1	TRBV6-6	TRBJ2-2	few	CASSYSKGGVTGELFF	TGTGCCAGCAGTTACTCGAAAGGGGGCGTCACCGGGGAGCTGTTTTTT
16	TRBD1	TRBV4-1	TRBJ2-4	NA	CASSQERRDRVHIQYF	TGCGCCAGCAGCCAAGAAAGACGGGACAGGGTGCACATTCAGTACTTC
19	NA	TRBV4-1	TRBJ2-4	many	CASSQDKAAGSGAKNIQYF	TGCGCCAGCAGCCAAGATAAGGCCGCAGGGTCGGGGGCCAAAAACATTCAGTACTTC
15	NA	TRBV28	TRBJ1-1	once	CASSLLGGEGTEAFF	TGTGCCAGCAGTTTATTGGGCGGGGAAGGCACTGAAGCTTTCTTT